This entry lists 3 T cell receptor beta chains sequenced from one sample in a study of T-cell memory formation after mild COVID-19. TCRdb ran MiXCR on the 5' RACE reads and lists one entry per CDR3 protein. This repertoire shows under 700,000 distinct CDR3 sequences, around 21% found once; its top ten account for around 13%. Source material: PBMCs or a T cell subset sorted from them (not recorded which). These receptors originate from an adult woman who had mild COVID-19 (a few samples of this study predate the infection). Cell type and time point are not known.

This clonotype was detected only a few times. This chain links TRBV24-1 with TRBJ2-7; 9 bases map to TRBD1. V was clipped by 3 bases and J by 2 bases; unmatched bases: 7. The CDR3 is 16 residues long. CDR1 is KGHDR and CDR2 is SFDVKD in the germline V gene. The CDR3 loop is CATSDNSGTGPYEQYF. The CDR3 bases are TGTGCCACCAGTGATAACTCCGGGACAGGGCCCTACGAGCAGTACTTC.

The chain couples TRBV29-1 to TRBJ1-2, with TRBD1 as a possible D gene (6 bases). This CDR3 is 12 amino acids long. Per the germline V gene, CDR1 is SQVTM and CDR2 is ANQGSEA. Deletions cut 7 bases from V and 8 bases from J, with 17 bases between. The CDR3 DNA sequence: TGCAGCGCCCCGGTGGGGGCGCGGGGCTACACCTTC. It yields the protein CSAPVGARGYTF.

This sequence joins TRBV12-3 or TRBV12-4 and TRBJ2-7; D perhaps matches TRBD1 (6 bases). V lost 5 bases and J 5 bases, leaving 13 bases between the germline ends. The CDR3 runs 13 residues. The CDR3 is CASSTGHRDEQYF. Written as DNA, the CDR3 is TGTGCCAGCAGTACGGGACACCGGGACGAGCAGTACTTC.